This T cell receptor beta chain was found in a study of radiotherapy plus CTLA-4 blockade in lung cancer. Libraries were prepared by immunoSEQ multiplex PCR; TCRdb keeps only in-frame clonotypes and omits some of them. The data show 95,000 to 150,000 clones, around 90% seen once. Chemo-refractory metastatic non-small-cell lung cancer patients were treated with focal radiation plus CTLA-4 blockade with ipilimumab. Details on this clone: Its cognate antigen is unknown.

Trimming took 3 bases from V and 5 from J, leaving 7 bases between them. CDR3 length equals 11 residues. The germline gives CDR1 DFQATT, CDR2 SNEGSKA (reference sequence). General observations from the study: In blood, tumor-derived TCR clones expanded after radiotherapy plus ipilimumab.

This TCR derives from a human donor with non-small cell lung cancer that progressed on radiotherapy plus ipilimumab. The sample in question was peripheral blood, obtained from a patient treated with radiotherapy plus ipilimumab. The chain employs TRBV20-1 and TRBJ1-1, with no clear D. CDR3 DNA: TGCAGTGCTAGTTGGGAAACTGAAGCTTTCTTT. This codes for CSASWETEAFF.